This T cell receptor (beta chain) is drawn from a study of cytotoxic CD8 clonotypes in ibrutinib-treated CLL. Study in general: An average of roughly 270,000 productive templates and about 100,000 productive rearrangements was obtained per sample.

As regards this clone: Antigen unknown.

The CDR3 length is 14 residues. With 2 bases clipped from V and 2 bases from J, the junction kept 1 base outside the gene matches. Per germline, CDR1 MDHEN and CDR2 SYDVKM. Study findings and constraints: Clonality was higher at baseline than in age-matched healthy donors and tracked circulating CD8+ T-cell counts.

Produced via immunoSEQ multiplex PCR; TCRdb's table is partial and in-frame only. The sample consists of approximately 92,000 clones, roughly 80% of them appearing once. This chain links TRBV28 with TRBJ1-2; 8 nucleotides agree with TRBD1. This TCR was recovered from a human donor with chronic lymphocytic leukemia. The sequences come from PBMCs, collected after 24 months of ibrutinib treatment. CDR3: CASSLNRGNYGYTF. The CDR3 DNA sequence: TGTGCCAGCAGTTTAAACAGGGGGAACTATGGCTACACCTTC.